The present entry profiles one TCR beta chain with its context. Its target is not known. Sorting with CD45RO/CCR7/CD25/CD127/CD95/CD27 yielded naive, central memory, regulatory and stem-like memory CD4+ cells. The germline V and J ends were trimmed by 3 bases and 5 bases, with 15 bases remaining between them. The CDR3 runs 14 residues. Germline CDR1 is SGDLS and CDR2 is YYNGEE. The whole isolated RNA underwent reverse transcription, so sequencing captured expressed TCRB transcripts. Measured with immunoSEQ multiplex PCR; TCRdb has only the in-frame clones, and not every one. The profile shows 300,000 to 450,000 clones, roughly 13% of them singletons. This sample is part of a study of beta chain features in type 1 diabetes. Findings and caveats of the study: The study left unresolved whether HLA type influences TCRB rearrangement. The study found moderately but significantly shorter TCRB CDR3s in all four CD4+ subsets of Type 1 diabetes patients. VDJ junctions sequenced from type 1 diabetes patients showed fewer insertions and more deletions.

Sequenced material: naive CD4+ T cells from blood. The V and J genes are TRBV9 and TRBJ2-7; possibly TRBD1 for D (6 bases). The receptor's source is a woman in her late teens or twenties with type 1 diabetes. The CDR3 reads CASSGGSGANEQYF. The CDR3 nucleotides are TGTGCCAGCAGCGGTGGATCAGGGGCTAACGAGCAGTACTTC.